The 8 T cell receptor beta chains below all came from one sample that was sequenced in a study of T-cell reconstitution after alpha-beta-depleted transplantation in children. A TCRbeta library incorporating unique molecular identifiers was prepared. TCRdb ran MiXCR on the PCR reads and lists one entry per CDR3 protein. Here the sample spans a few hundred thousand distinct CDR3 sequences, 9% to 12% being singletons. The sample in question was PBMCs from the stem cell graft donor, obtained from the stem cell graft. These receptors all stem from a human donor who donated a stem cell graft to a child with acute lymphoblastic leukemia.

This clonotype was detected a few times. The chain links TRBV20-1 to TRBJ2-7, with 7 bases lining up with TRBD1. CDR1 and CDR2 from the germline V gene are DFQATT and SNEGSKA (reference sequence). CDR3 length: 14 amino acids. Unmatched junction bases numbered 6, after V lost 1 base and J lost 3 bases. DNA of the CDR3: TGCAGTGCTAGAGTGACAGGGTCCCTCTACGAGCAGTACTTC. Protein sequence: CSARVTGSLYEQYF.

The chain joins TRBV20-1 to TRBJ2-1, with D possibly matching TRBD1 (6 bases). The CDR3 extends over 14 amino acids. V was cut by 7 bases and J by 0 bases, with 13 bases left in between. Germline-derived CDR1 and CDR2 are DFQATT and SNEGSKA (reference sequence). In DNA form, the CDR3 reads TGCAGTGTTGGGGGCCTTCGCTCCTACAATGAGCAGTTCTTC. Protein product: CSVGGLRSYNEQFF.

The rearrangement joins TRBV10-2 to TRBJ1-6; D is undetermined. Germline CDR1 reads WSHSY; CDR2 reads SAAADI. This CDR3 has 13 amino acids. V lost 0 bases, J lost 9 bases, and 6 bases lay in between. CDR3 residues: CASSESPRSPLHF. The CDR3 DNA reads TGCGCCAGCAGTGAGTCGCCGCGTTCACCCCTCCACTTT.

The chain is built from TRBV18 and TRBJ2-7; TRBD2 aligns across 15 bases. Germline CDR1 and CDR2: KGHSH and LQKENI. The CDR3 length is 17 residues. Losses at the gene ends were 6 bases for V and 0 bases for J; bases not matched to a gene: 6. CDR3 sequence (DNA): TGTGCCAGCTCGCAGGGACTAGCGGGAGGAAGCTCCTACGAGCAGTACTTC. Translating gives CASSQGLAGGSSYEQYF.

This clonotype was counted at least ten times. The rearrangement joins TRBV12-3 or TRBV12-4 to TRBJ2-7; a weak D match, TRBD2 (7 bases). This CDR3 is built from 13 residues. Deletions cut 6 bases from V and 4 bases from J, with 13 bases between. The CDR3 reads CASRSRGGYEQYF. CDR3 nucleotide sequence: TGTGCCAGCAGAAGCAGGGGAGGGTACGAGCAGTACTTC.

The chain is built from TRBV7-2 and TRBJ2-5; D ambiguous. The CDR3 runs 16 residues. V shed 0 bases and J shed 0 bases, with 11 bases lying between them. CDR1 and CDR2 from the germline V gene are SGHTA and FQGNSA. CDR3: CASSLARGWYQETQYF. The CDR3 nucleotides read TGTGCCAGCAGCTTAGCTCGCGGCTGGTACCAAGAGACCCAGTACTTC.

The sample holds a few counts of this clonotype. The chain links TRBV7-2 to TRBJ2-2; possibly TRBD2 for D (6 bases). This CDR3 region has 16 residues. V was clipped by 0 bases and J by 1 base, with 9 bases between them. Germline CDR1 and CDR2: SGHTA and FQGNSA. In DNA, the CDR3 is TGTGCCAGCAGCTTAGCGTGGCGGGGGAACACCGGGGAGCTGTTTTTT. Its protein product is CASSLAWRGNTGELFF.

This clonotype was observed at least ten times. The chain couples TRBV29-1 to TRBJ2-7; 9 nucleotides align to TRBD2. CDR1 is SQVTM and CDR2 is ANQGSEA in the germline V gene. The CDR3 runs 13 residues. With 6 bases clipped from V and 2 bases from J, the junction kept 5 bases outside the gene matches. The CDR3 here is CSVLLAGTYEQYF. The CDR3, as DNA: TGCAGCGTCTTACTAGCGGGCACCTACGAGCAGTACTTC.